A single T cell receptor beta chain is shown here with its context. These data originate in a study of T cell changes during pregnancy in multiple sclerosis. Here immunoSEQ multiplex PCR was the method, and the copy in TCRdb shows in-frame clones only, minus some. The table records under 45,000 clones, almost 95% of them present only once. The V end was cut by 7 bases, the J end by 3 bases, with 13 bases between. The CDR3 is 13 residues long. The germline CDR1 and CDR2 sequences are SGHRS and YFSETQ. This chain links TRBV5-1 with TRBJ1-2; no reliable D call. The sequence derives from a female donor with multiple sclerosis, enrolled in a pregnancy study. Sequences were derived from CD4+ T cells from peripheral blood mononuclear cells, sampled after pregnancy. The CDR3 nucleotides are TGCGCCAGCCGGGCCCCGGGGTACTATGGCTACACCTTC. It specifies CASRAPGYYGYTF.